Reported below is one TCR beta chain. This sample is drawn from a study of blood T cell repertoires in COVID-19. Study summary: The samples span acute and convalescent COVID-19 from the United States, Italy and Spain. Sources were T cells, B-cell-depleted T cells, or PBMCs; the material itself was cDNA or gDNA.

Trimming stripped 0 bases from V and 0 bases from J, with 13 bases between. The CDR3 has 17 amino acids. Germline values: CDR1 SGDLS, CDR2 YYNGEE. Original analysis: Amplification with reference gene primers provided the estimates of nucleated cell counts. Libraries were prepared by immunoSEQ multiplex PCR; TCRdb keeps only in-frame clonotypes and omits some of them. D and trimming were read from the DNA, whereas the V and J calls and clone size are those reported in that table. The profile shows about 58,000 clones, about 86% of them singletons. Sequencing input: peripheral blood. The clonotype originates from a man older than 75 with COVID-19, enrolled during active disease. V is TRBV9 and J is TRBJ2-1; TRBD1 is a possible D gene (6 bases). For the CDR3, the DNA is TGTGCCAGCAGCGTAGTACCACCGGGACACTCCTACAATGAGCAGTTCTTC. This gives the protein CASSVVPPGHSYNEQFF.